The 11 T cell receptor beta chains below were found in one sample sequenced in a study of technical replicates of blood from several donors. Libraries were prepared by immunoSEQ multiplex PCR; TCRdb keeps only in-frame clonotypes and omits some of them. The profile covers tens of thousands of clones, with about 92% appearing a single time and about 4.5% taken by the ten largest. What was sequenced was PBMCs. These receptors all stem from a human donor in good health. Some clones in this sample may be carry-over from other donors' samples.

This chain links TRBV27 with TRBJ1-3; perhaps TRBD1 as D (5 bases). Between the trimmed V and J ends, which lost 0 bases and 6 bases, there was a span of 15 bases. This CDR3 has 16 residues. CDR1 and CDR2 (germline): MNHEY, SMNVEV (reference sequence). This chain's CDR3 is CASSLSVGASENTIYF. The DNA of the CDR3 is TGTGCCAGCAGTTTATCTGTAGGGGCAAGCGAAAACACCATATATTTT.

V usage is TRBV27 and J usage is TRBJ1-6; D gene ambiguous. This CDR3 is 13 amino acids long. CDR1 is MNHEY, CDR2 SMNVEV, per germline (reference sequence). Trimming pared 0 bases from V and 9 bases from J, leaving 6 bases between. CDR3 residues: CASSLSAGSPLHF. Written as DNA, the CDR3 is TGTGCCAGCAGTTTATCTGCCGGTTCACCCCTCCACTTT.

The chain employs TRBV11-2 and TRBJ1-1, with D uncertain. V dropped 1 base and J dropped 3 bases, with 12 bases sitting between them. Germline V gene lookup returns CDR1 SGHAT and CDR2 FQNNGV. This CDR3 is built from 15 residues. The CDR3: CASSLVGRSDTEAFF. Written as DNA, the CDR3 is TGTGCCAGCAGCTTAGTCGGCAGGTCAGACACTGAAGCTTTCTTT.

The chain is built from TRBV4-3 and TRBJ1-1; D ambiguous. Germline V gene data show CDR1 as LGHNA and CDR2 as YSLEER. V shed 6 bases and J shed 1 base, with 9 bases lying between them. This CDR3 is built from 13 residues. The CDR3 coding sequence is TGCGCCAGCAGACATGGCCCGAACACTGAAGCTTTCTTT. It is translated as CASRHGPNTEAFF.

This chain links TRBV7-9 with TRBJ2-7; 8 positions agree with TRBD2. CDR3 size: 15 residues. The V gene's germline CDR1 is SEHNR and CDR2 FQNEAQ (reference sequence). The trim removed 5 bases at V and 4 bases at J, leaving 10 bases unmatched. In nucleotides, the CDR3 is TGTGCCAGCAGCCCGGGGCAAGCGGGAGCGTACGAGCAGTACTTC. As protein: CASSPGQAGAYEQYF.

The J gene is TRBJ2-5, the V gene TRBV15; 9 nucleotides match TRBD2. CDR3 length equals 16 residues. V was clipped by 4 bases and J by 1 base; unmatched bases: 7. CDR1 is LNHNV and CDR2 is YYDKDF in the germline V gene (reference sequence). CDR3 loop: CATSTLAGDPQETQYF. The CDR3 DNA is TGTGCCACCAGCACATTAGCGGGAGACCCCCAAGAGACCCAGTACTTC.

This chain uses TRBV5-4 with TRBJ1-6; tentative D call: TRBD1 (6 bases). V lost 6 bases to trimming and J lost 6 bases, with 13 bases between them. The CDR3 has 14 residues. CDR1 is SGHNT, CDR2 YYREEE, per germline (reference sequence). For the CDR3, the DNA is TGTGCCAGCAATAACAGGGCATCTAATTCACCCCTCCACTTT. This gives the protein CASNNRASNSPLHF.

J is TRBJ1-2 and V is TRBV27; D remains ambiguous. The CDR3 runs to 14 residues. Germline assignment: CDR1 MNHEY and CDR2 SMNVEV (reference sequence). The V and J ends lost 6 bases and 2 bases respectively, with 13 bases between them. The CDR3 is CASRVGRGNYGYTF. In DNA, the CDR3 is TGTGCCAGCAGGGTGGGGAGAGGGAACTATGGCTACACCTTC.

This rearrangement joins TRBV5-1 to TRBJ1-2, with 7 nucleotides matching TRBD1. The germline CDR1 and CDR2 sequences are SGHRS and YFSETQ. V lost 2 bases and J lost 6; bases outside the gene matches: 1. The CDR3 is 12 residues long. The CDR3 coding sequence is TGCGCCAGCAGCTTAGACAGGGATGGCTACACCTTC. Protein: CASSLDRDGYTF.

The rearrangement joins TRBV7-3 to TRBJ2-1, with D perhaps TRBD2 (6 bases). CDR1 and CDR2 from the germline V gene are SGHTA and FQGTGA. V was trimmed by 5 bases and J by 5 bases, leaving 10 bases between them. There are 13 residues in the CDR3. For the CDR3, the DNA is TGTGCCAGCAGCACCCGCGGGGACAATGAGCAGTTCTTC. It specifies CASSTRGDNEQFF.

V is TRBV5-4 and J is TRBJ1-2, with D tentatively TRBD1 (5 bases). The CDR3 totals 14 residues. Germline V lookup: CDR1 SGHNT, CDR2 YYREEE (reference sequence). Trimming left V 6 bases short and J 2 bases short, with 14 bases between. This CDR3 reads CASTPGAVNYGYTF. As DNA, the CDR3 is TGTGCCAGCACCCCTGGGGCAGTCAACTATGGCTACACCTTC.